Presented here are 25 T cell receptor beta chains from one specimen sequenced in a study of Ad26.COV2.S vaccination and SARS-CoV-2 variants. Here immunoSEQ multiplex PCR was the method, and the copy in TCRdb shows in-frame clones only, minus some. The table has about 440,000 clones, 90% seen once. Stated treatment: over 15 received Ad26.COV2.S at low or high dose, single or two shots; about 5 received placebo; per-sample allocation not given. Sampling occurred on day 63 after the first vaccine or placebo injection. This sample comprised peripheral blood, obtained in a trial of Ad26.COV2.S vaccine versus placebo. The receptors shown here come from a person between 18 and 59 years old who received the Ad26.COV2.S COVID-19 vaccine or a placebo.

The chain has TRBV11-2 and TRBJ2-1; 14 positions match TRBD2. The CDR3 spans 15 residues. Germline values: CDR1 SGHAT, CDR2 FQNNGV. Trimming removed 5 bases from V and 9 bases from J; junction bases left unmatched: 6. This CDR3 is CASSREGLAGGEQFF. CDR3 bases: TGTGCCAGCAGCAGAGAAGGACTAGCGGGGGGTGAGCAGTTCTTC.

V usage is TRBV3-1 (or the pseudogene TRBV3-2) and J usage is TRBJ2-7; no clear D. Germline CDR1 and CDR2: LGHDT and YNNKEL (reference sequence). The CDR3 runs 18 residues. V was cut by 2 bases and J by 5 bases, with 25 bases left in between. CDR3: CASSQTVGFAERSHEQYF. DNA for the CDR3: TGTGCCAGCAGCCAAACCGTCGGCTTCGCTGAGAGGTCTCACGAGCAGTACTTC.

This clone was recorded once. This CDR3 is also generated by other DNA sequences in the sample. CDR3 nucleotides: TGTGCCAGCAGCTTAGGACTAGCGGGAGGGACAGATACGCAGTATTTT. It is translated as CASSLGLAGGTDTQYF. V and J are TRBV7-9 and TRBJ2-3; 14 nucleotides agree with TRBD2. Trimming removed 1 base from V and 3 bases from J; junction bases left unmatched: 0. The CDR3 is made up of 16 amino acids. Germline V gene sequence: CDR1 SEHNR, CDR2 FQNEAQ (reference sequence).

The CDR3 sequence is CASSRTSGLETQYF. CDR3 in DNA: TGTGCCAGCTCACGAACGAGCGGGCTAGAGACCCAGTACTTC. This sequence joins TRBV18 and TRBJ2-5; D is perhaps TRBD2 (6 bases). The CDR3 covers 14 residues. V was shortened by 4 bases and J by 4 bases, with 13 bases between the two germline ends. Germline V gene data show CDR1 as KGHSH and CDR2 as LQKENI.

The chain recombines TRBV9 with TRBJ2-2; D unclear. The germline gives CDR1 SGDLS, CDR2 YYNGEE. The V end lost 4 bases, the J end lost 6 bases, and 10 bases lay between the germline ends. The CDR3 is 13 amino acids. For the CDR3, the DNA is TGTGCCAGCAGCTCCGGACCTCCCGGGGAGCTGTTTTTT. As protein: CASSSGPPGELFF.

The V call is TRBV28, the J call TRBJ1-5, with D tentatively TRBD1 (5 bases). The CDR3 is 15 residues long. Germline CDR1 and CDR2: MDHEN and SYDVKM. The V end was cut by 4 bases, the J end by 2 bases, with 12 bases between. CDR3 sequence (DNA): TGTGCCAGCAGTTCTAGGGGACGGGGCAATCAGCCCCAGCATTTT. This sequence encodes CASSSRGRGNQPQHF.

The J gene is TRBJ1-4, the V gene TRBV28; 7 nucleotides align to TRBD1. Per the germline V gene, CDR1 is MDHEN and CDR2 is SYDVKM. This CDR3 has 16 residues. Losses at the gene ends were 5 bases for V and 5 bases for J; bases not matched to a gene: 11. The CDR3 is CASSQGGGAENEKLFF. The CDR3, as DNA: TGTGCCAGCAGTCAAGGGGGCGGAGCCGAGAATGAAAAACTGTTTTTT.

This sequence joins TRBV7-2 and TRBJ2-1; D is unresolved. Germline V gives CDR1 SGHTA, CDR2 FQGNSA. Trimming took 6 bases from V and 2 from J, leaving 5 bases between them. The CDR3 has 12 amino acids. This CDR3 reads CASSLTYNEQFF. The CDR3 DNA is TGTGCCAGCAGTTTAACCTACAATGAGCAGTTCTTC.

This clone was found a few times. This sequence joins TRBV29-1 and TRBJ1-1; D might be TRBD1 (6 bases). This CDR3 spans 13 amino acids. V shed 5 bases and J shed 0 bases, with 10 bases lying between them. CDR1 is SQVTM and CDR2 is ANQGSEA in the germline V gene. The DNA of the CDR3 is TGCAGCGTTTCGGGACATTTGAACACTGAAGCTTTCTTT. Amino acids: CSVSGHLNTEAFF.

This chain links TRBV10-3 with TRBJ2-7; no reliable D call. The CDR3 contains 13 residues. V lost 3 bases and J lost 3, with 9 bases in between. Germline-derived CDR1 and CDR2 are ENHRY and SYGVKD. CDR3 loop: CAISERSSYEQYF. In nucleotides, the CDR3 is TGTGCCATCAGTGAACGTAGCAGCTACGAGCAGTACTTC.

CDR3 nucleotide sequence: TGTGCCAGCAGCCCCAGGGAACGATCTTACGTGCCCCAGCATTTT. Translating gives CASSPRERSYVPQHF. This rearrangement joins TRBV11-3 to TRBJ1-5; D is perhaps TRBD1 (5 bases). The V gene lost 5 bases and the J gene lost 9 bases, with 20 bases spanning the gap. This CDR3 has 15 amino acids. Germline CDR1 reads SGHNT; CDR2 reads YENEEA.

The rearrangement uses TRBV7-2 and TRBJ1-1, with 11 bases matching TRBD1. CDR1 and CDR2 (germline): SGHTA, FQGNSA. Losses at the gene ends were 1 base for V and 4 bases for J; bases not matched to a gene: 5. This CDR3 spans 16 amino acids. In nucleotides, the CDR3 is TGTGCCAGCAGCTTAGTCACCGGGACAGGGGGCACTGAAGCTTTCTTT. Amino acids: CASSLVTGTGGTEAFF.

The chain uses TRBV28 and TRBJ1-4; D ambiguous. CDR3 size: 14 residues. Trimming removed 6 bases from V and 8 bases from J, with 16 bases in between. Germline lookup yields CDR1 MDHEN and CDR2 SYDVKM. CDR3 in DNA: TGTGCCAGCAGCCTCCCTGGCATGCCAGAAAAACTGTTTTTT. It is translated as CASSLPGMPEKLFF. Full variable domain (outside the CDR3, taken from reference TRBV28 and TRBJ1-4): DVKVTQSSRYLVKRTGEKVFLECVQDMDHENMFWYRQDPGLGLRLIYFSYDVKMKEKGDIPEGYSVSREKKERFSLILESASTNQTSMYLCASSLPGMPEKLFFGSGTQLSVL.

This clone was counted a few times. V and J are TRBV4-3 and TRBJ2-7; D call uncertain. The V end lost 0 bases, the J end lost 2 bases, and 11 bases lay between the germline ends. The length of the CDR3 is 15 residues. Germline values: CDR1 LGHNA, CDR2 YSLEER. The chain's CDR3 is CASSQDKWRTYEQYF. In nucleotides, the CDR3 is TGCGCCAGCAGCCAAGATAAATGGCGTACCTACGAGCAGTACTTC.

The rearrangement joins TRBV6-6 to TRBJ1-1, with TRBD1 as a possible D gene (6 bases). Trimming shortened V by 0 bases and J by 1 base, and 12 bases separated the two germline ends. The CDR3 is 16 residues long. In germline, CDR1 is MNHNY, CDR2 SVGAGI (reference sequence). For the CDR3, the DNA is TGTGCCAGCAGTTACTCGAGGGGGTTCCGGAACACTGAAGCTTTCTTT. This translates into CASSYSRGFRNTEAFF.

This clone was counted a single time. The genes are TRBV11-2 and TRBJ2-5, with TRBD2 matching 9 bases. V trimming: 1 base; J trimming: 5 bases; junction bases outside the gene matches: 8. This CDR3 has 16 amino acids. Per the germline V gene, CDR1 is SGHAT and CDR2 is FQNNGV. CDR3 amino acids: CASSLVLAGMRETQYF. The CDR3 bases are TGTGCCAGCAGCTTAGTCCTAGCGGGAATGCGGGAGACCCAGTACTTC.

The V and J genes are TRBV11-2 and TRBJ2-5, with D possibly being TRBD1 (6 bases). CDR3 size: 16 residues. Germline V gene data show CDR1 as SGHAT and CDR2 as FQNNGV. The V end was cut by 2 bases, the J end by 5 bases, with 18 bases between. The CDR3: CASSLNPGVLLETQYF. CDR3 sequence (DNA): TGTGCCAGCAGCTTAAACCCAGGGGTCCTTTTGGAGACCCAGTACTTC.

This clone was picked up one time. This chain uses TRBV28 with TRBJ1-5; D is ambiguous. This CDR3 region has 12 residues. Trimming removed 7 bases from V and 4 bases from J, with 8 bases in between. Per germline, CDR1 MDHEN and CDR2 SYDVKM. The CDR3 spells CASTLLNQPQHF. The DNA for the CDR3 is TGTGCCAGCACCCTTTTGAATCAGCCCCAGCATTTT.

This sequence joins TRBV9 and TRBJ2-6; perhaps TRBD1 as D (8 bases). V lost 4 bases and J 6 bases, leaving 26 bases between the germline ends. Germline V gene lookup returns CDR1 SGDLS and CDR2 YYNGEE. The length of the CDR3 is 19 residues. CDR3 bases: TGTGCCAGCAGCCCCCGTAGTCTGGTTACAGGGGGGGAGGCCAACGTCCTGACTTTC. This codes for CASSPRSLVTGGEANVLTF.

The J gene is TRBJ2-1, the V gene TRBV5-1; 11 nucleotides line up with TRBD2. CDR1 is SGHRS and CDR2 is YFSETQ in the germline V gene. The CDR3 length is 15 residues. V shed 4 bases, J shed 3 bases, and the junction held 3 bases outside the gene matches. CDR3 sequence (DNA): TGCGCCAGCAGCACAACTAGCGGGAGCTACAATGAGCAGTTCTTC. Translation gives CASSTTSGSYNEQFF.

This chain links TRBV12-3 or TRBV12-4 with TRBJ2-7; the match to TRBD2 covers 11 bases. V dropped 7 bases and J dropped 6; count of bases not matched to a gene: 5. The CDR3 has 13 residues. The CDR3 region has the DNA TGTGCCAGCAACTATGGGACTAGCGGCGAGCAGTACTTC. Its translation: CASNYGTSGEQYF.

On this clone itself: The same CDR3 can be traced to other DNA sequences in this sample. The V call is TRBV11-2, the J call TRBJ1-3; possible D gene TRBD1, 5 bases. V was pared by 1 base and J by 0 bases, with 10 bases between. The CDR3 has 16 residues. Germline CDR1 and CDR2: SGHAT and FQNNGV. The CDR3 protein is CASSLVGGSSGNTIYF. DNA for the CDR3: TGTGCCAGCAGCTTAGTCGGGGGTAGCTCTGGAAACACCATATATTTT.

Ten or more counts support this clone. The V call is TRBV6-5, the J call TRBJ1-1, with a tentative D call TRBD1 (6 bases). Deletions cut 11 bases from V and 5 bases from J, with 18 bases between. The CDR3 consists of 13 residues. Looked up from germline, CDR1 is MNHEY and CDR2 is SVGAGI. The CDR3 loop is CAVKMGTPTEAFF. In nucleotides, the CDR3 is TGTGCCGTGAAAATGGGGACACCTACTGAAGCTTTCTTT.

J is TRBJ1-2 and V is TRBV15; TRBD1 is a possible D gene (6 bases). V lost 0 bases, J lost 4 bases, and 12 bases lay in between. The CDR3 is 15 amino acids. Germline CDR1 LNHNV, CDR2 YYDKDF (reference sequence). The CDR3 DNA follows: TGTGCCACCAGCAGAGATATCGGACAGTTCTATGGCTACACCTTC. Amino acid sequence: CATSRDIGQFYGYTF.

The DNA of the CDR3 is TGTGCCAGCTTCCCCCCCGGGGAGCTGTTTTTT. Translation gives CASFPPGELFF. The chain recombines TRBV13 with TRBJ2-2; D gene unclear. The CDR3 extends over 11 amino acids. Trimming took off 8 bases at V and 6 bases at J, with 7 bases between the two ends. Germline V gene sequence: CDR1 PRHDT, CDR2 FYEKMQ (reference sequence).